Below are 24 T cell receptor beta chains sequenced from a single sample in a study of blood T cell repertoires in COVID-19. Sequencing was performed with immunoSEQ multiplex PCR; in TCRdb, only in-frame clones are kept and a portion is missing. The sample has 350,000 to 450,000 clones, about 90% seen once. The sequenced sample consisted of peripheral blood. These receptors were collected from a middle-aged man with acute or convalescent COVID-19.

In its sample, this clone was seen once. This chain uses TRBV30 with TRBJ2-7, with 7 bases matching TRBD1. Germline CDR1 and CDR2: GTSNPN and SVGIG (reference sequence). The CDR3 sequence is 14 residues long. The ends lost 0 bases at V and 3 bases at J; junction bases unmatched: 5. The DNA for the CDR3 is TGTGCCTGGAGTGTATCAGGGGGACACTACGAGCAGTACTTC. Translated, it gives CAWSVSGGHYEQYF.

The chain employs TRBV3-1 (or the pseudogene TRBV3-2) and TRBJ1-6; D is uncertain. V dropped 0 bases and J dropped 7 bases, with 7 bases sitting between them. The CDR3 has 14 amino acids. Germline values: CDR1 LGHDT, CDR2 YNNKEL (reference sequence). CDR3 amino acids: CASSQELFNSPLHF. CDR3 nucleotides: TGTGCCAGCAGCCAAGAACTCTTCAATTCACCCCTCCACTTT.

The V and J genes are TRBV10-3 and TRBJ1-5; the D gene is possibly TRBD1 (6 bases). Germline lookup yields CDR1 ENHRY and CDR2 SYGVKD. V was clipped by 7 bases and J by 8 bases, with 15 bases between them. The CDR3 runs 13 residues. The CDR3 DNA follows: TGTGCCATCACAAGACAGGCGGAGGAGCCCCAGCATTTT. Its translation: CAITRQAEEPQHF.

The J gene is TRBJ2-1, the V gene TRBV18; D possibly corresponds to TRBD1 (6 bases). The germline V gene has CDR1 KGHSH and CDR2 LQKENI. Trimming took 6 bases from V and 15 from J, leaving 21 bases between them. CDR3 size: 13 residues. CDR3 in amino acids: CASSPGTNSHGFF. The CDR3 DNA follows: TGTGCCAGCTCTCCCGGGACAAACTCTCATGGGTTCTTC. Supplemented by reference TRBV18 and TRBJ2-1, the full variable domain reads NAGVMQNPRHLVRRRGQEARLRCSPMKGHSHVYWYRQLPEEGLKFMVYLQKENIIDESGMPKERFSAEFPKEGPSILRIQQVVRGDSAAYFCASSPGTNSHGFFGPGTRLTVL.

This sequence joins TRBV2 and TRBJ1-1; 10 bases fit TRBD1. From germline, CDR1 is SNHLY and CDR2 FYNNEI. Trimming took 4 bases from V and 4 from J; bases not matched to a gene: 12. The CDR3 runs to 17 residues. For the CDR3, the DNA is TGTGCCAGCAGTGGAAATCCGGGACAGGGGTTCGGCACTGAAGCTTTCTTT. It codes for CASSGNPGQGFGTEAFF.

J is TRBJ1-5 and V is TRBV27, with 7 nucleotides matching TRBD1. V dropped 5 bases and J dropped 3; count of bases not matched to a gene: 7. CDR3 size: 15 residues. Germline V gene data show CDR1 as MNHEY and CDR2 as SMNVEV (reference sequence). The CDR3 bases are TGTGCCAGCAGTCTGCAACAGGGGTTCAATCAGCCCCAGCATTTT. As protein: CASSLQQGFNQPQHF.

The genes are TRBV7-9 and TRBJ1-1; D perhaps matches TRBD1 (6 bases). The CDR3 extends over 15 amino acids. V gave up 0 bases and J gave up 1 base, with 9 bases separating them. Germline values: CDR1 SEHNR, CDR2 FQNEAQ (reference sequence). CDR3 nucleotide sequence: TGTGCCAGCAGCTTAGCGCAAGGGGGGAACACTGAAGCTTTCTTT. This sequence encodes CASSLAQGGNTEAFF. Looking up the rest from reference TRBV7-9 and TRBJ1-1 gives the full variable domain: DTGVSQNPRHKITKRGQNVTFRCDPISEHNRLYWYRQTLGQGPEFLTYFQNEAQLEKSRLLSDRFSAERPKGSFSTLEIQRTEQGDSAMYLCASSLAQGGNTEAFFGQGTRLTVV.

The J gene is TRBJ1-4, the V gene TRBV4-1; the D gene is possibly TRBD1 (5 bases). Trimming pared 1 base from V and 3 bases from J, leaving 9 bases between. Germline lookup yields CDR1 MGHRA and CDR2 YSYEKL. This CDR3 has 15 amino acids. This CDR3 is CASSQVGGANEKLFF. In DNA, the CDR3 is TGCGCCAGCAGCCAAGTGGGGGGGGCTAATGAAAAACTGTTTTTT.

This sequence joins TRBV6-5 and TRBJ2-1, with 10 bases aligning to TRBD1. This CDR3 contains 13 residues. Unmatched junction bases numbered 0, after V lost 6 bases and J lost 4 bases. Germline V gives CDR1 MNHEY, CDR2 SVGAGI. CDR3 nucleotide sequence: TGTGCCAGCAGGGGACAGGGGTACAATGAGCAGTTCTTC. Its protein product is CASRGQGYNEQFF.

The genes are TRBV5-1 and TRBJ1-3; TRBD1 agrees at 7 bases. The V and J ends lost 3 bases and 2 bases, in that order; junction bases with no gene match: 2. In germline, CDR1 is SGHRS, CDR2 YFSETQ. The CDR3 sequence is 14 residues long. DNA of the CDR3: TGCGCCAGCAGCTCAGGGGGAACTGGAAACACCATATATTTT. Encoded protein: CASSSGGTGNTIYF.

This clone was seen a single time. The genes are TRBV28 and TRBJ2-7; 10 bases map to TRBD1. CDR1 and CDR2 from the germline V gene are MDHEN and SYDVKM. Trimming cost V 8 bases and J 4 bases; bases outside gene matches: 11. The CDR3 has 15 residues. Here the CDR3 reads CASYGTGAIVYEQYF. In DNA form, the CDR3 reads TGTGCCAGCTACGGGACAGGGGCCATAGTATACGAGCAGTACTTC.

The CDR3 bases are TGTGCCAGCGCCGGGACTAGCGGTGGCACCGGGGAGCTGTTTTTT. Protein: CASAGTSGGTGELFF. This sequence joins TRBV13 and TRBJ2-2; 11 bases align to TRBD2. Germline loops: CDR1 PRHDT, CDR2 FYEKMQ (reference sequence). V lost 8 bases to trimming and J lost 4 bases; unmatched junction nucleotides: 6. The CDR3 length is 15 residues.

For this clone: Other DNA variants within this sample encode the same CDR3. This rearrangement joins TRBV19 to TRBJ1-2; D uncertain. Germline lookup yields CDR1 LNHDA and CDR2 SQIVND (reference sequence). Trimming took off 1 base at V and 2 bases at J, with 5 bases between the two ends. The CDR3 contains 13 residues. As DNA, the CDR3 is TGTGCCAGTAGTATAGGCGAGAACTATGGCTACACCTTC. Amino acid sequence: CASSIGENYGYTF.

As to this clone: One end of the junction is discordant with germline, which a read error may explain. V usage is TRBV2 and J usage is TRBJ1-3, with a possible D match to TRBD1 (6 bases). Germline-derived CDR1 and CDR2 are SNHLY and FYNNEI. This CDR3 spans 12 amino acids. The CDR3 bases are TGTGCCAGCAGTGGGGACACCGGGACGGCGAACTTT. The encoded protein is CASSGDTGTANF.

This clone came up once. The chain is built from TRBV12-5 and TRBJ2-7; no clear D gene. V was pared by 6 bases and J by 3 bases, with 15 bases between. The CDR3 spans 14 residues. The germline V gene has CDR1 LGHNT and CDR2 FRNRAP. The CDR3 sequence: CASGAPPRLYEQYF. The CDR3 DNA is TGTGCTAGTGGGGCACCTCCGAGACTCTACGAGCAGTACTTC. The full variable domain, in which reference TRBV12-5 and TRBJ2-7 provide the parts outside the CDR3, is DARVTQTPRHKVTEMGQEVTMRCQPILGHNTVFWYRQTMMQGLELLAYFRNRAPLDDSGMPKDRFSAEMPDATLATLKIQPSEPRDSAVYFCASGAPPRLYEQYFGPGTRLTVT.

The chain recombines TRBV28 with TRBJ1-2, with D perhaps matching TRBD1 (5 bases). Trimming removed 0 bases at V and 6 bases at J, with 17 bases between. Germline assignment: CDR1 MDHEN and CDR2 SYDVKM. The length of the CDR3 is 16 residues. The CDR3 coding sequence is TGTGCCAGCAGTTTATGGGGGCGCGGAAACTATAATGGCTACACCTTC. Protein: CASSLWGRGNYNGYTF.

V gene TRBV5-5 combines with J gene TRBJ2-3; TRBD2 is a possible D gene (5 bases). The ends were cut back, 5 bases at V and 4 bases at J, with 8 bases in the middle. Per the germline V gene, CDR1 is SGHKS and CDR2 is YYEKEE (reference sequence). This CDR3 has 12 residues. This chain's CDR3 is CASSEGPDTQYF. In DNA form, the CDR3 reads TGTGCCAGCAGTGAGGGTCCAGATACGCAGTATTTT.

The chain's CDR3 is CASSPGTSLMNTEAFF. The CDR3 region has the DNA TGTGCCAGCAGCCCTGGGACAAGCCTCATGAACACTGAAGCTTTCTTT. The V gene is TRBV11-2, the J gene TRBJ1-1; D may be TRBD1 (6 bases). Germline CDR1 reads SGHAT; CDR2 reads FQNNGV. The CDR3 spans 16 residues. V dropped 5 bases and J dropped 0 bases, with 16 bases sitting between them.

This chain links TRBV6-5 with TRBJ1-2; 9 positions agree with TRBD1. CDR3 length: 13 residues. V dropped 6 bases and J dropped 8; count of bases not matched to a gene: 7. Germline-derived CDR1 and CDR2 are MNHEY and SVGAGI. CDR3 region: CASSEGQGLGYTF. The CDR3 DNA follows: TGTGCCAGCAGCGAGGGACAGGGTCTGGGCTACACCTTC.

The J gene is TRBJ1-5, the V gene TRBV3-1 (or the pseudogene TRBV3-2); D is unresolved. The CDR3 runs 14 residues. Trimming removed 1 base from V and 3 bases from J, with 7 bases in between. Germline V lookup: CDR1 LGHDT, CDR2 YNNKEL (reference sequence). The CDR3 region has the DNA TGTGCCAGCAGCCAAGGGCAGAACAATCAGCCCCAGCATTTT. It is translated as CASSQGQNNQPQHF.

This chain links TRBV18 with TRBJ1-6, with 8 positions matching TRBD1. Germline-derived CDR1 and CDR2 are KGHSH and LQKENI. The length of the CDR3 is 14 residues. The V segment lost 2 bases and the J segment 10 bases; nucleotides outside the gene matches: 4. For the CDR3, the DNA is TGTGCCAGCTCACCAAGGACAGGGATGTCACCCCTCCACTTT. It translates to CASSPRTGMSPLHF.

This clone appeared a few times. The genes are TRBV29-1 and TRBJ2-7; D perhaps matches TRBD2 (6 bases). The V end was cut by 4 bases, the J end by 6 bases, with 19 bases between. This CDR3 contains 14 residues. Germline values: CDR1 SQVTM, CDR2 ANQGSEA. The CDR3 DNA reads TGCAGCGTTGTGCCGCCCGGAGGGGCCACCGAGCAGTACTTC. Translation gives CSVVPPGGATEQYF.

This clone was seen just once. The CDR3 loop is CASRPQTGKGLWPQHF. In nucleotides, the CDR3 is TGTGCCAGCAGGCCCCAAACCGGGAAAGGTCTCTGGCCCCAGCATTTT. The rearrangement joins TRBV2 to TRBJ1-5; no clear D gene. Germline CDR1 and CDR2: SNHLY and FYNNEI. V was cut by 6 bases and J by 9 bases, with 24 bases left in between. The CDR3 contains 16 residues.

In this sample, this clone turned up once. V is TRBV19 and J is TRBJ1-1; maybe TRBD1 (6 bases). This CDR3 spans 14 amino acids. CDR1 LNHDA and CDR2 SQIVND come from the germline V gene (reference sequence). V was cut by 8 bases and J by 2 bases, with 15 bases left in between. This chain's CDR3 is CASDSSRGNTEAFF. In nucleotides, the CDR3 is TGTGCCAGTGATTCTTCCAGGGGTAACACTGAAGCTTTCTTT.